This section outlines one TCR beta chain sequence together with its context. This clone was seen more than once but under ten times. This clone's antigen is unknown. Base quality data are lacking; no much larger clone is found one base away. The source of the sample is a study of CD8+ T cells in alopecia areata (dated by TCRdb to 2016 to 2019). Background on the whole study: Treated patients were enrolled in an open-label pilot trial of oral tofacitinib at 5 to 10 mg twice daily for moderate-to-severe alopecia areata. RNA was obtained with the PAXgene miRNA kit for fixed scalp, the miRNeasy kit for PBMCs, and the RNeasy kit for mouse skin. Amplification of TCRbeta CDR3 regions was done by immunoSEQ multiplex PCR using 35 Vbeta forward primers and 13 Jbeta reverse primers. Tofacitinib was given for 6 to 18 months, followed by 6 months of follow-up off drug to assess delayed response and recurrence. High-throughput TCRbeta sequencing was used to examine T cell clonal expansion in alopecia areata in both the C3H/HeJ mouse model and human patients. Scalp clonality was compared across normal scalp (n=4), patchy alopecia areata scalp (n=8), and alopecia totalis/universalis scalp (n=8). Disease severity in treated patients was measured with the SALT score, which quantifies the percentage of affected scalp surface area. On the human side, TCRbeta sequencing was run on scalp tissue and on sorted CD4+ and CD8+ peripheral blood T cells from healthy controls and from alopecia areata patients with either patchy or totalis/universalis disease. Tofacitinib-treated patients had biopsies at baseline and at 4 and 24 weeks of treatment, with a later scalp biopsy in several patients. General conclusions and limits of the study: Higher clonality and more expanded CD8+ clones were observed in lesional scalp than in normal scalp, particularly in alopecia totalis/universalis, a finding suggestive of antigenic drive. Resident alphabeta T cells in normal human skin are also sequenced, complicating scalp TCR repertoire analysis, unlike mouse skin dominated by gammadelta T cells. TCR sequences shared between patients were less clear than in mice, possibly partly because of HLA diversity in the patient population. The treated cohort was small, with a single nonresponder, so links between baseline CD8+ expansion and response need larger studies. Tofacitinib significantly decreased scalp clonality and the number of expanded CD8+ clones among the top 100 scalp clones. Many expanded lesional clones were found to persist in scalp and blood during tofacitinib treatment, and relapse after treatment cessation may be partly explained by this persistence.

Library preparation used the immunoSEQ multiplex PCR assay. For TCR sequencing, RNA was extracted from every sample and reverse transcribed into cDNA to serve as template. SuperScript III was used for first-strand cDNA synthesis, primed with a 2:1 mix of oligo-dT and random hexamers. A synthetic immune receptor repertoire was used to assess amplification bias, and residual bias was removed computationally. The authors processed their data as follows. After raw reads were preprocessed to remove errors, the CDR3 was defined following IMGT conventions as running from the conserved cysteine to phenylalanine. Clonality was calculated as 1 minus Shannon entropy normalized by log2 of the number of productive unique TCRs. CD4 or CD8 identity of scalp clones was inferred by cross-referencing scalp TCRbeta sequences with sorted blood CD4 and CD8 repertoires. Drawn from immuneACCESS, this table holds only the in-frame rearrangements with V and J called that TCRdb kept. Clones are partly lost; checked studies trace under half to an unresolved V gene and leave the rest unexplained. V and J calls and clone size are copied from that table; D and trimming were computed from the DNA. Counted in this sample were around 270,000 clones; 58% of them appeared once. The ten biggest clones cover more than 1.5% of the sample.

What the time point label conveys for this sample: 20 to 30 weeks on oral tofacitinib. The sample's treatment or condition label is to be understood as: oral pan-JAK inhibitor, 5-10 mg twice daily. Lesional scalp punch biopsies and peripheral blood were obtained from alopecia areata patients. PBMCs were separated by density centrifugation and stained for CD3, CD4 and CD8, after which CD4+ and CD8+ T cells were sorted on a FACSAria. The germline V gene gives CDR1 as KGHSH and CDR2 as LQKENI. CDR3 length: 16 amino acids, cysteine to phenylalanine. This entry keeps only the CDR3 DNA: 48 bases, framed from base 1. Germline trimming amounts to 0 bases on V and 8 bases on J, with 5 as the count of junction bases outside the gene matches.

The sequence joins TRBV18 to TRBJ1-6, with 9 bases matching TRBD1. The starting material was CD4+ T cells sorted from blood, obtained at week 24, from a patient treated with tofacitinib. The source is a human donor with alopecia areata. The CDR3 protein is CASSPPTGGLYSPLHF. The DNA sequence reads TGTGCCAGCTCACCACCAACAGGGGGCCTTTATTCACCCCTCCACTTT.